A single sample gave rise to the 8 T cell receptor beta chains below, sequenced in a study of blood T cell repertoires in COVID-19. Repertoires were generated with immunoSEQ multiplex PCR, while TCRdb's copy carries only in-frame clones and drops some. The data hold some 150,000 clones, with about nine tenths observed a single time. Specimen: peripheral blood. The receptors here all came from a woman between 55 and 75 years old who had recovered from COVID-19.

V is TRBV5-1 and J is TRBJ2-5; a possible D gene is TRBD2 (7 bases). The CDR3 is 16 amino acids. Germline V CDR1 and CDR2: SGHRS, YFSETQ. V lost 4 bases to trimming and J lost 3 bases, with 19 bases between them. CDR3 coding DNA: TGCGCCAGCAGCCTGGTTGGGGGGGCGACTAAAGAGACCCAGTACTTC. Its translation is CASSLVGGATKETQYF.

The rearrangement links TRBV5-1 to TRBJ1-1, with no clear D. The germline V and J ends were trimmed by 0 bases and 3 bases, with 6 bases remaining between them. Germline lookup yields CDR1 SGHRS and CDR2 YFSETQ. The CDR3 sequence is 13 residues long. The CDR3 loop is CASSLAGDTEAFF. The DNA for the CDR3 is TGCGCCAGCAGCTTGGCCGGGGACACTGAAGCTTTCTTT.

This clone was seen a few times. The J gene is TRBJ1-6, the V gene TRBV5-6; no clear D gene. The CDR3 sequence is 12 residues long. In germline, CDR1 is SGHDT, CDR2 YYEEEE. Trimming removed 4 bases from V and 11 bases from J, with 10 bases in between. As DNA, the CDR3 is TGTGCCAGCAGCCCGGGATTGACACCCCTCCACTTT. As protein: CASSPGLTPLHF.

The genes are TRBV27 and TRBJ1-1, with a possible D match to TRBD1 (5 bases). V was clipped by 1 base and J by 5 bases, with 11 bases between them. The germline gives CDR1 MNHEY, CDR2 SMNVEV (reference sequence). This CDR3 region has 14 residues. The CDR3 here is CASSLWSKGTEAFF. CDR3 sequence (DNA): TGTGCCAGCAGTTTATGGAGCAAGGGGACTGAAGCTTTCTTT.

This clone was seen once. V and J are TRBV7-9 and TRBJ1-6; 7 bases match TRBD1. Germline V gives CDR1 SEHNR, CDR2 FQNEAQ (reference sequence). V lost 1 base, J lost 4 bases, and 4 bases stayed unmatched. This CDR3 is 16 amino acids long. This CDR3 reads CASSLGTGKYNSPLHF. CDR3 nucleotide sequence: TGTGCCAGCAGCTTAGGGACAGGAAAGTATAATTCACCCCTCCACTTT.

The rearrangement links TRBV3-1 (or the pseudogene TRBV3-2) to TRBJ1-5; D uncertain. The CDR3 is 13 amino acids. In germline, CDR1 is LGHDT, CDR2 YNNKEL (reference sequence). Trimming cost V 2 bases and J 2 bases, with 4 bases left between them. The CDR3 sequence is CASSQQGNQPQHF. DNA for the CDR3: TGTGCCAGCAGCCAACAGGGCAATCAGCCCCAGCATTTT.

The J gene is TRBJ2-5, the V gene TRBV28; TRBD2 agrees at 9 bases. V was clipped by 4 bases and J by 4 bases; unmatched bases: 7. The CDR3 runs 15 residues. Per the germline V gene, CDR1 is MDHEN and CDR2 is SYDVKM. The CDR3 nucleotides read TGTGCCAGCAGTTCCGCGGCGACTAGCGGAGAGACCCAGTACTTC. Translation gives CASSSAATSGETQYF.

This rearrangement joins TRBV4-1 to TRBJ2-1; 11 positions match TRBD2. This CDR3 comprises 17 residues. In germline, CDR1 is MGHRA, CDR2 YSYEKL. Unmatched junction bases numbered 10, after V lost 0 bases and J lost 9 bases. Written as DNA, the CDR3 is TGCGCCAGCAGCCAAGATGCGGGTAGCGGGGGGGCCGGTGAGCAGTTCTTC. It codes for CASSQDAGSGGAGEQFF.